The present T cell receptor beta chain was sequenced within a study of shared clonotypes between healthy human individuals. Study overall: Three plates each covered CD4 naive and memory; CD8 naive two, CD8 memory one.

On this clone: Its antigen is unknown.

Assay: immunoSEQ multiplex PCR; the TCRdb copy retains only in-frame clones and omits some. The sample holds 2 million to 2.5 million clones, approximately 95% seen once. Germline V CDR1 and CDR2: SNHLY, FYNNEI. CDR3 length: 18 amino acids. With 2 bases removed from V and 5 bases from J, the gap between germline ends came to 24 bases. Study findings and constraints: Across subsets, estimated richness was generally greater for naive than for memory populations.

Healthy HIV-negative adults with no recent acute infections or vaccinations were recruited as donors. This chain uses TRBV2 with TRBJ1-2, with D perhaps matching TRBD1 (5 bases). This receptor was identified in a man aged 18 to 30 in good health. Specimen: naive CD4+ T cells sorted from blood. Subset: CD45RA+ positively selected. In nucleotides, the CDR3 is TGTGCCAGCAGTGAATGGGCAGGGAAGGGCCCCGGTCTATATGGCTACACCTTC. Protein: CASSEWAGKGPGLYGYTF.